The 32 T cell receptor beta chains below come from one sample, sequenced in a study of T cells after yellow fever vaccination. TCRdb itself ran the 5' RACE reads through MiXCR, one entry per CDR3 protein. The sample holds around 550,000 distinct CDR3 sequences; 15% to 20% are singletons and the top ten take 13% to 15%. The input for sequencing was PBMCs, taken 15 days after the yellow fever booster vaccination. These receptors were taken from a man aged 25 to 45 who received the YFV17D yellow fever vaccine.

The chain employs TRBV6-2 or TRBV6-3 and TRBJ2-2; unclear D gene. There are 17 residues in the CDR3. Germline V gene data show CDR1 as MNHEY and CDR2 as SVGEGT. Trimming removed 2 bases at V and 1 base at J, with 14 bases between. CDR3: CASSYVQGLENTGELFF. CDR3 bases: TGTGCCAGCAGTTACGTACAAGGGTTAGAGAACACCGGGGAGCTGTTTTTT.

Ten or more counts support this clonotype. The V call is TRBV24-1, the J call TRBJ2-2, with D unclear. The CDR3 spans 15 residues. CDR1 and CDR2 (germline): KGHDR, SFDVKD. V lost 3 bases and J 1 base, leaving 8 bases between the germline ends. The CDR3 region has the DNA TGTGCCACCAGTGATCGTTTTAAGAACACCGGGGAGCTGTTTTTT. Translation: CATSDRFKNTGELFF.

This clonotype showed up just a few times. The CDR3 reads CSVGGRVNEQYF. Here the CDR3 DNA reads TGCAGCGTTGGCGGGAGGGTCAACGAGCAGTACTTC. This sequence joins TRBV29-1 and TRBJ2-7, with 9 nucleotides matching TRBD2. Germline-derived CDR1 and CDR2 are SQVTM and ANQGSEA. CDR3 length: 12 residues. Trimming at V came to 4 bases and at J to 5 bases, leaving 3 bases not matched to a gene.

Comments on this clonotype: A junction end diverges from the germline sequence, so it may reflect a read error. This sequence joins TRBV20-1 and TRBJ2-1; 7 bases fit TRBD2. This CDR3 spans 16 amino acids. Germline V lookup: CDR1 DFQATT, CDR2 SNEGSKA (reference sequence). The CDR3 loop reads CCARDPRGSSYNEQFF. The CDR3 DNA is TGCTGTGCTAGAGATCCGCGCGGGAGCTCCTACAATGAGCAGTTCTTC.

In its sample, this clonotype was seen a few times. The CDR3 region has the DNA TGCGCCAGCAGCTTGACAGGGTTCGGGGATCCAACCGGGGAGCTGTTTTTT. Translation: CASSLTGFGDPTGELFF. The gene calls are TRBV5-1 and TRBJ2-2; D is possibly TRBD1 (6 bases). V was shortened by 1 base and J by 5 bases, with 18 bases between the two germline ends. The CDR3 loop spans 17 amino acids. CDR1 is SGHRS and CDR2 is YFSETQ in the germline V gene.

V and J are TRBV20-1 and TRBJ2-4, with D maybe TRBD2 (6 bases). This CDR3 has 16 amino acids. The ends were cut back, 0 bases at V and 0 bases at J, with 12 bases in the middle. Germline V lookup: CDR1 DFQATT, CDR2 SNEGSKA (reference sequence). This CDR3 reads CSARDSGSGAKNIQYF. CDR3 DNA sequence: TGCAGTGCTAGAGATTCGGGTAGCGGAGCCAAAAACATTCAGTACTTC.

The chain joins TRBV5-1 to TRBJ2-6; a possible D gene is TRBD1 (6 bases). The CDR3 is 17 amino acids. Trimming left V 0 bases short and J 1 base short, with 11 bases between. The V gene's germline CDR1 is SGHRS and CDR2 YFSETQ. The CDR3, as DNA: TGCGCCAGCAGCTTGGTTGACAGGCTTTCTGGGGCCAACGTCCTGACTTTC. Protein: CASSLVDRLSGANVLTF.

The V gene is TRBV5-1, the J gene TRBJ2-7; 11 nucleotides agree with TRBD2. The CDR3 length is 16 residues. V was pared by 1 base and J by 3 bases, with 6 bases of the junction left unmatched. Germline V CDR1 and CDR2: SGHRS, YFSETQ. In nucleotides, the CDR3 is TGCGCCAGCAGCTTGACTAGCGGGAGTCTTCGCTACGAGCAGTACTTC. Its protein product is CASSLTSGSLRYEQYF.

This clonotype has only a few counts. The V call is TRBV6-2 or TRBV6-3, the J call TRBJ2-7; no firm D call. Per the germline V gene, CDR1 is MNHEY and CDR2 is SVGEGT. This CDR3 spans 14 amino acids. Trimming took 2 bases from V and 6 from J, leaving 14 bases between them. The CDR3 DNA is TGTGCCAGCAGTTACAGCGTGACCCTCGTCGAGCAGTACTTC. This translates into CASSYSVTLVEQYF.

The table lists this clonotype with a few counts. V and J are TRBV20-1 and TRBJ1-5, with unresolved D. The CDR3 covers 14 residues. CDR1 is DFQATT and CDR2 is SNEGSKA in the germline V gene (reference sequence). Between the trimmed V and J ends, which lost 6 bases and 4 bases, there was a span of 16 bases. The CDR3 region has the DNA TGCAGTGCACGGGAGACCACCCTTAATCAGCCCCAGCATTTT. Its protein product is CSARETTLNQPQHF.

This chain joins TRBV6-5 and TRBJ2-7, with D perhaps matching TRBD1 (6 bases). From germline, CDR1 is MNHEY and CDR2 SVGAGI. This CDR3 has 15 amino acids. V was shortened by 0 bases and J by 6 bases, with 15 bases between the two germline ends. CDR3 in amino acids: CASSYSSRGIFEQYF. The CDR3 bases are TGTGCCAGCAGTTACTCGTCGAGGGGGATATTCGAGCAGTACTTC.

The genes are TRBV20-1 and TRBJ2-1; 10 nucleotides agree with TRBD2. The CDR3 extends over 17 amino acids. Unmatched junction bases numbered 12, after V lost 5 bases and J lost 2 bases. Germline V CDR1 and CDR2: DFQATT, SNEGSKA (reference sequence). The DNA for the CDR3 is TGCAGTGCTGAAGGCGGAGAGAGCGGGAGGGCCTACAATGAGCAGTTCTTC. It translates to CSAEGGESGRAYNEQFF.

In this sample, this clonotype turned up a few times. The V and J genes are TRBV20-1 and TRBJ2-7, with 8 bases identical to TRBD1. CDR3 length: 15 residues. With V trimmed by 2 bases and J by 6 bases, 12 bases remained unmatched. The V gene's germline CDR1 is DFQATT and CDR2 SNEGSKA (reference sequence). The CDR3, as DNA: TGCAGTGCTAGAAGGCTCGAGGGACAGGCGGCCGAGCAGTACTTC. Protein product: CSARRLEGQAAEQYF.

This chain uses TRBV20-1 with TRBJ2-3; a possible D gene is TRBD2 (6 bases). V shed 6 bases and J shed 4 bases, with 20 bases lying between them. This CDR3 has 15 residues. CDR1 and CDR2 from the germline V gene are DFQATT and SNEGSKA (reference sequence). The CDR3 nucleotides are TGCAGTGCCATTCGGGGGACCACCAGGGCAGATACGCAGTATTTT. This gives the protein CSAIRGTTRADTQYF.

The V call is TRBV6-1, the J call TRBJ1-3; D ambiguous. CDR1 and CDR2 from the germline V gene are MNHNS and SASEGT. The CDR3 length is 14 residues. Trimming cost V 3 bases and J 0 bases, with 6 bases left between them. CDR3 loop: CASSERFSGNTIYF. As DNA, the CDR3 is TGTGCCAGCAGTGAGCGGTTCTCTGGAAACACCATATATTTT.

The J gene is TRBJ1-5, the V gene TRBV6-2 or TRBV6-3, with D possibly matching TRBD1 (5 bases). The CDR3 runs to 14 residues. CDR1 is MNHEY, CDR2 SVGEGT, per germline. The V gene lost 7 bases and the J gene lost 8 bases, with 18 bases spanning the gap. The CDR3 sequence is CASNLPGGLKPQHF. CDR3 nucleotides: TGTGCCAGCAACCTCCCGGGGGGGTTGAAGCCCCAGCATTTT.

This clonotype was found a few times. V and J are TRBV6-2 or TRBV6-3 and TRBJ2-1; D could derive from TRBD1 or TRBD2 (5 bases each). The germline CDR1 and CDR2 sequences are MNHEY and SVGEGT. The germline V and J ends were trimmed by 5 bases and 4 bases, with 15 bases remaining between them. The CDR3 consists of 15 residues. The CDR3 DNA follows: TGTGCCAGCAGTCCCGGGACCGTCTATTACAATGAGCAGTTCTTC. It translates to CASSPGTVYYNEQFF.

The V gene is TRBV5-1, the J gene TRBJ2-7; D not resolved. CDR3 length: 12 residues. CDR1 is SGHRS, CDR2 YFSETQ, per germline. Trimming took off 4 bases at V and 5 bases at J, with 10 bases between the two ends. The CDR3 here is CASSALGNEQYF. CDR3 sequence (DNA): TGCGCCAGCAGCGCCTTGGGTAACGAGCAGTACTTC. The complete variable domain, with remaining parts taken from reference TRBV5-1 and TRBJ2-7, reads KAGVTQTPRYLIKTRGQQVTLSCSPISGHRSVSWYQQTPGQGLQFLFEYFSETQRNKGNFPGRFSGRQFSNSRSEMNVSTLELGDSALYLCASSALGNEQYFGPGTRLTVT.

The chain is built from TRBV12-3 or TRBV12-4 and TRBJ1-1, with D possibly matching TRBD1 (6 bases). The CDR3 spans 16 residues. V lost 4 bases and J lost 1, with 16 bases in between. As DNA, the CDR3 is TGTGCCAGCAGTTATCCCCCGGGGGCCGGGAACACTGAAGCTTTCTTT. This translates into CASSYPPGAGNTEAFF.

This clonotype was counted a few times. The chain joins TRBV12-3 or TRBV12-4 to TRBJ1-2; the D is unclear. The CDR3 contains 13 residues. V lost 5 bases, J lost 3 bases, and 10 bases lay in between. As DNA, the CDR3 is TGTGCCAGCAGTCCGGGGAATTACTATGGCTACACCTTC. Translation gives CASSPGNYYGYTF.

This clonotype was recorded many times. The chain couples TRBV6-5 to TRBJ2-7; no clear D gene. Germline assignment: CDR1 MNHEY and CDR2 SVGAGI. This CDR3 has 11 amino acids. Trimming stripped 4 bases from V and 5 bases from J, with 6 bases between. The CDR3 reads CASSSGHEQYF. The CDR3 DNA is TGTGCCAGCAGTTCCGGCCACGAGCAGTACTTC.

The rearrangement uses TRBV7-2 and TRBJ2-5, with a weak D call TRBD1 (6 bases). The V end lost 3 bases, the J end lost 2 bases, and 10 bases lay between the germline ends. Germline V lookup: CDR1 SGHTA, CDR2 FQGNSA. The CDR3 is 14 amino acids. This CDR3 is CASSLDSLQETQYF. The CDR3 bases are TGTGCCAGCAGCTTGGACAGCTTGCAAGAGACCCAGTACTTC.

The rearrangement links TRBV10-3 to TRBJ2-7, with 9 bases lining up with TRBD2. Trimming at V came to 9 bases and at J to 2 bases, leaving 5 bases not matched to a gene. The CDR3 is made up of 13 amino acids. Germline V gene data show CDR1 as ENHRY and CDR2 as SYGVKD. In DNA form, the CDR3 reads TGTGCCATTCGGGGCGGGAGGGCCTACGAGCAGTACTTC. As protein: CAIRGGRAYEQYF.

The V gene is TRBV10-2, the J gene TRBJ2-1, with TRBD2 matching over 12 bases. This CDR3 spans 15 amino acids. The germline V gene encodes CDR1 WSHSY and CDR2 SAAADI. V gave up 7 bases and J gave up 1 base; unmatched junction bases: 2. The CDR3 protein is CASMGLAGSYNEQFF. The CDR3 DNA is TGCGCCAGCATGGGACTAGCGGGTTCCTACAATGAGCAGTTCTTC.

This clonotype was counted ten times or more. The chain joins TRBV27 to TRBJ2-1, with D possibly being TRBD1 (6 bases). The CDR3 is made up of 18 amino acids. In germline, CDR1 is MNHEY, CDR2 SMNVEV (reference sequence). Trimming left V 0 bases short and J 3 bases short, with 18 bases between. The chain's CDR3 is CASSLSGRGLQGYNEQFF. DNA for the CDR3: TGTGCCAGCAGTTTATCGGGCAGGGGTCTGCAGGGCTACAATGAGCAGTTCTTC.

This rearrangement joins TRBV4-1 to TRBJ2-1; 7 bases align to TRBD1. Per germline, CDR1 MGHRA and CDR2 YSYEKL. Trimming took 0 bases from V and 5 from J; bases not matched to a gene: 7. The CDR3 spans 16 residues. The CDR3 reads CASSQEGQFNNNEQFF. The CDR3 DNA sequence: TGCGCCAGCAGCCAAGAGGGACAGTTTAACAACAATGAGCAGTTCTTC.

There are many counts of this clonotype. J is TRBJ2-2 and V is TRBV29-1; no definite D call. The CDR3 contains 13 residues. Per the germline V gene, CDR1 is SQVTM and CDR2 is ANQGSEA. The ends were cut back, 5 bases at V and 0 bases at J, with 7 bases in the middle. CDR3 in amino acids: CSVIVANTGELFF. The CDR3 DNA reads TGCAGCGTTATTGTCGCGAACACCGGGGAGCTGTTTTTT.

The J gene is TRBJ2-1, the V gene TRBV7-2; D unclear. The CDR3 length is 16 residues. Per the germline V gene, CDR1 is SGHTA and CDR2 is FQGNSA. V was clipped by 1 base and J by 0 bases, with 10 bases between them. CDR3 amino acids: CASSLVGLSSYNEQFF. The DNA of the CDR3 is TGTGCCAGCAGCTTAGTCGGGCTGAGCTCCTACAATGAGCAGTTCTTC.

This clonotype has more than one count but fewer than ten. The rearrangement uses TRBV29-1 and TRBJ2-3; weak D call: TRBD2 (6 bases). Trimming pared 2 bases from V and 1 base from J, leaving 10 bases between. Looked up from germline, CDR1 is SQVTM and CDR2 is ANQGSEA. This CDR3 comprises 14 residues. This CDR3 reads CSVERTGGTDTQYF. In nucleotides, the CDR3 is TGCAGCGTTGAACGAACGGGAGGCACAGATACGCAGTATTTT.

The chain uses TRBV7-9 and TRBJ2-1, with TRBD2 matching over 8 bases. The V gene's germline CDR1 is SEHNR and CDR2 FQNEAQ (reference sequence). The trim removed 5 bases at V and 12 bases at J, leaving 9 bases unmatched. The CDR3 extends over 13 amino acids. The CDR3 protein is CASSPESSGRQFF. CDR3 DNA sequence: TGTGCCAGCAGCCCCGAGTCGAGCGGGAGGCAGTTCTTC.

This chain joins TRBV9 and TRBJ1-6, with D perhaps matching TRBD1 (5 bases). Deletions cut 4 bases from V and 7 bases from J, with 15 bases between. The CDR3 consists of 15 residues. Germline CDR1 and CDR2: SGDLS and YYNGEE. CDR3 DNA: TGTGCCAGCAGCCCACGGGACGGTATCAATTCACCCCTCCACTTT. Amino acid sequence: CASSPRDGINSPLHF.

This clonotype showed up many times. The CDR3: CASSAGGEFQPQHF. Here the CDR3 DNA reads TGTGCCAGCAGCGCCGGTGGGGAGTTCCAGCCCCAGCATTTT. The chain combines TRBV7-9 with TRBJ1-5, with D hard to call. The CDR3 covers 14 residues. The germline V gene encodes CDR1 SEHNR and CDR2 FQNEAQ (reference sequence). V lost 5 bases and J lost 7, with 15 bases in between.